Below, 29 T cell receptor beta chains from the same sample are listed, as sequenced in a study of cytomegalovirus exposure and HLA in healthy donors. Primers: 60 Vbeta forward and 13 Jbeta reverse. Some clones are missing from TCRdb's copy, which holds only in-frame ones; the method was immunoSEQ multiplex PCR. The sample records about 89,000 clones, about 80% being singletons. The sequencing input was PBMCs. These receptors came from a man aged 25 to 40 in good health and CMV-seropositive.

The chain couples TRBV4-3 to TRBJ2-5; 8 bases line up with TRBD2. CDR1 is LGHNA, CDR2 YSLEER, per germline. This CDR3 comprises 16 residues. Germline trimming cut 0 bases from V and 3 bases from J; bases unmatched to any gene: 6. CDR3 in amino acids: CASSQDRSRGEETQYF. CDR3 coding DNA: TGCGCCAGCAGCCAAGATCGTTCGCGGGGGGAAGAGACCCAGTACTTC.

This clone is a singleton in its sample. The chain carries TRBV19 and TRBJ2-7; D is undetermined. There are 13 residues in the CDR3. With 9 bases removed from V and 6 bases from J, the gap between germline ends came to 18 bases. The germline gives CDR1 LNHDA, CDR2 SQIVND (reference sequence). The CDR3 DNA reads as TGTGCCAGCAGCGCTACCCACCTCGCCGAGCAGTACTTC. Translated: CASSATHLAEQYF.

This clone was seen more than once but under ten times. This sequence joins TRBV15 and TRBJ1-5; D may be TRBD1 (5 bases). CDR3 length: 15 amino acids. Germline values: CDR1 LNHNV, CDR2 YYDKDF (reference sequence). V lost 3 bases and J lost 2, with 11 bases in between. CDR3 sequence reads: CATSRQGRGNQPQHF. CDR3 sequence (DNA): TGTGCCACCAGCAGGCAGGGTAGAGGCAATCAGCCCCAGCATTTT.

This clone was observed a few times. V is TRBV10-3 and J is TRBJ2-3; possible D gene TRBD2, 6 bases. The CDR3 length is 12 residues. CDR1 and CDR2 (germline): ENHRY, SYGVKD. Trimming shortened V by 4 bases and J by 4 bases, and 6 bases separated the two germline ends. The CDR3 reads CAISGGADTQYF. The CDR3, as DNA: TGTGCCATCAGTGGGGGGGCAGATACGCAGTATTTT.

A note on this clone: An end of the junction differs from the germline gene, which may be a read error. The V gene is TRBV7-9, the J gene TRBJ1-4, with 9 bases identical to TRBD1. Germline V gene sequence: CDR1 SEHNR, CDR2 FQNEAQ (reference sequence). CDR3 length: 14 amino acids. Here the CDR3 reads CSSSLVTGGEKLFF. The CDR3 DNA is TGTTCCAGCAGCTTGGTGACAGGGGGTGAAAAACTGTTTTTT.

V usage is TRBV6-4 and J usage is TRBJ2-1; 10 bases agree with TRBD2. The V gene's germline CDR1 is MRHNA and CDR2 SNTAGT. J gave up 5 bases and V 0 bases, and 4 bases lay outside the gene matches. The CDR3 contains 16 residues. The CDR3 sequence: CASSDSSTSGNNEQFF. Written as DNA, the CDR3 is TGTGCCAGCAGTGACTCGAGTACTAGCGGGAACAATGAGCAGTTCTTC.

This chain links TRBV19 with TRBJ2-3; 10 bases match TRBD1. V shed 3 bases and J 6 bases; nucleotides not matched to a gene: 6. This CDR3 is 15 amino acids long. The germline gives CDR1 LNHDA, CDR2 SQIVND (reference sequence). The DNA of the CDR3 is TGTGCCAGTAGTATCTGGGGACAGGGGAAGGATACGCAGTATTTT. Translation: CASSIWGQGKDTQYF.

This sequence joins TRBV5-1 and TRBJ2-5; maybe TRBD1 (6 bases). The germline CDR1 and CDR2 sequences are SGHRS and YFSETQ. The CDR3 consists of 14 residues. Trimming took 0 bases from V and 3 from J, leaving 9 bases between them. Here the CDR3 reads CASSLGQDKETQYF. The CDR3 bases are TGCGCCAGCAGCTTGGGACAGGATAAAGAGACCCAGTACTTC. The full variable domain, its missing parts supplied by reference TRBV5-1 and TRBJ2-5, is KAGVTQTPRYLIKTRGQQVTLSCSPISGHRSVSWYQQTPGQGLQFLFEYFSETQRNKGNFPGRFSGRQFSNSRSEMNVSTLELGDSALYLCASSLGQDKETQYFGPGTRLLVL.

For this clone: An end of the junction does not agree with germline; a read error may underlie this. The chain employs TRBV7-9 and TRBJ1-2; D possibly corresponds to TRBD1 (5 bases). The length of the CDR3 is 16 residues. Germline V gene data show CDR1 as SEHNR and CDR2 as FQNEAQ (reference sequence). CDR3 sequence reads: CSSSLFGSTANYGYTF. The CDR3 DNA reads as TGTTCCAGCAGCTTATTCGGCTCGACAGCAAACTATGGCTACACCTTC.

The gene calls are TRBV9 and TRBJ1-3, with 10 bases fitting TRBD1. The CDR3 totals 16 residues. CDR1 is SGDLS and CDR2 is YYNGEE in the germline V gene. The trim removed 4 bases at V and 7 bases at J, leaving 11 bases unmatched. The CDR3 bases are TGTGCCAGCAGCCCACGACCGGACAGGGGGTGGAACACCATATATTTT. Protein: CASSPRPDRGWNTIYF.

This chain uses TRBV7-3 with TRBJ2-1; D perhaps matches TRBD2 (5 bases). The germline V and J ends were trimmed by 5 bases and 1 base, with 12 bases remaining between them. There are 15 residues in the CDR3. CDR1 and CDR2 from the germline V gene are SGHTA and FQGTGA. CDR3 DNA sequence: TGTGCCAGCAGCCCAATGGGGAGATCCTACAATGAGCAGTTCTTC. Translation gives CASSPMGRSYNEQFF. The full variable domain, completed using reference TRBV7-3 and TRBJ2-1, is GAGVSQTPSNKVTEKGKYVELRCDPISGHTALYWYRQSLGQGPEFLIYFQGTGAADDSGLPNDRFFAVRPEGSVSTLKIQRTERGDSAVYLCASSPMGRSYNEQFFGPGTRLTVL.

V usage is TRBV19 and J usage is TRBJ2-5; possible D gene TRBD1, 5 bases. Germline CDR1 and CDR2: LNHDA and SQIVND (reference sequence). The CDR3 sequence is 13 residues long. V was clipped by 4 bases and J by 1 base, with 7 bases between them. The CDR3 DNA is TGTGCCAGTAGTACCAGGGTCCAAGAGACCCAGTACTTC. Amino acid sequence: CASSTRVQETQYF.

The chain employs TRBV7-9 and TRBJ1-1; D is uncertain. The germline V and J ends were trimmed by 1 base and 0 bases, with 6 bases remaining between them. Germline CDR1 is SEHNR and CDR2 is FQNEAQ (reference sequence). This CDR3 has 14 amino acids. CDR3 in amino acids: CASSLVQVNTEAFF. The CDR3 nucleotides read TGTGCCAGCAGCTTAGTTCAGGTGAACACTGAAGCTTTCTTT.

This clone has just one count. This sequence joins TRBV28 and TRBJ1-2, with 7 bases fitting TRBD1. The CDR3 length is 18 residues. Trimming cost V 0 bases and J 8 bases; bases outside gene matches: 18. Germline CDR1 reads MDHEN; CDR2 reads SYDVKM. The CDR3 DNA reads TGTGCCAGCAGTTTATGGCCCCTGACAGGGAGGTTGCTTGGGGGCTACACCTTC. Protein product: CASSLWPLTGRLLGGYTF.

The chain joins TRBV6-1 to TRBJ2-2; 9 nucleotides align to TRBD1. The CDR3 has 15 amino acids. Germline CDR1 reads MNHNS; CDR2 reads SASEGT. The junction had 7 bases not matched to a gene; V was cut back by 5 bases and J by 6 bases. The CDR3 nucleotides read TGTGCCAGCAGTAGTGGGACAGGGTCGGCCGGGGAGCTGTTTTTT. Translated: CASSSGTGSAGELFF.

The chain links TRBV9 to TRBJ2-6, with D possibly being TRBD1 (7 bases). V shed 3 bases and J shed 0 bases, with 16 bases lying between them. CDR3 length: 18 residues. The V gene's germline CDR1 is SGDLS and CDR2 YYNGEE. The CDR3 protein is CASSGGDRLPSGANVLTF. CDR3 coding DNA: TGTGCCAGCAGCGGGGGGGACAGATTACCCTCTGGGGCCAACGTCCTGACTTTC.

The rearrangement links TRBV28 to TRBJ2-5; 7 nucleotides match TRBD1. Unmatched junction bases numbered 7, after V lost 7 bases and J lost 5 bases. CDR3 length: 13 residues. From germline, CDR1 is MDHEN and CDR2 SYDVKM. CDR3 sequence: CASIGTAGETQYF. The DNA for the CDR3 is TGTGCCAGCATTGGGACAGCAGGGGAGACCCAGTACTTC. Complete variable domain (other parts from reference TRBV28 and TRBJ2-5): DVKVTQSSRYLVKRTGEKVFLECVQDMDHENMFWYRQDPGLGLRLIYFSYDVKMKEKGDIPEGYSVSREKKERFSLILESASTNQTSMYLCASIGTAGETQYFGPGTRLLVL.

The chain has TRBV25-1 and TRBJ2-7; no definite D call. Germline loops: CDR1 MGHDK, CDR2 SYGVNS. The CDR3 spans 11 residues. Trimming left V 3 bases short and J 4 bases short, with 4 bases between. CDR3 residues: CASSDRYEQYF. Written as DNA, the CDR3 is TGTGCCAGCAGTGACAGGTACGAGCAGTACTTC.

The chain recombines TRBV10-1 with TRBJ1-3; unclear D gene. Germline V CDR1 and CDR2: WNHNN, SYGVQD (reference sequence). Trimming shortened V by 6 bases and J by 0 bases, and 12 bases separated the two germline ends. The CDR3 totals 15 residues. The CDR3 loop is CASSPRRSSGNTIYF. CDR3 DNA sequence: TGCGCCAGCAGCCCTAGACGGTCCTCTGGAAACACCATATATTTT.

The chain combines TRBV6-5 with TRBJ2-5; 8 bases are shared with TRBD2. The CDR3 sequence is 14 residues long. Germline-derived CDR1 and CDR2 are MNHEY and SVGAGI. The junction had 6 bases not matched to a gene; V was cut back by 5 bases and J by 4 bases. CDR3 DNA sequence: TGTGCCAGCAGTAACCTAGCGGGCTCAGAGACCCAGTACTTC. Translated, it gives CASSNLAGSETQYF.

The rearrangement links TRBV19 to TRBJ2-3; 9 positions match TRBD2. Germline V gene lookup returns CDR1 LNHDA and CDR2 SQIVND (reference sequence). J lost 3 bases, V lost 6 bases, and 4 bases had no gene match. There are 14 residues in the CDR3. The CDR3 nucleotides read TGTGCCAGTAGCGGGGCGGGGGGGACAGATACGCAGTATTTT. As protein: CASSGAGGTDTQYF.

The V call is TRBV18, the J call TRBJ2-7, with D perhaps matching TRBD1 (7 bases). Germline V lookup: CDR1 KGHSH, CDR2 LQKENI. The V gene lost 6 bases and the J gene lost 6 bases, with 24 bases spanning the gap. The CDR3 totals 16 residues. The DNA for the CDR3 is TGTGCCAGCTCCAGGGGGGCTGGTGGGCCAGGGGGCGAGCAGTACTTC. Translation gives CASSRGAGGPGGEQYF.

J is TRBJ2-2 and V is TRBV19; 9 bases align to TRBD1. V gave up 6 bases and J gave up 5 bases; unmatched junction bases: 7. The CDR3 totals 15 residues. Germline CDR1 is LNHDA and CDR2 is SQIVND (reference sequence). This chain's CDR3 is CASSSGDRVTGELFF. CDR3 nucleotides: TGTGCCAGTAGCTCGGGGGACAGGGTAACCGGGGAGCTGTTTTTT.

This sequence joins TRBV28 and TRBJ1-1; 9 bases fit TRBD1. The length of the CDR3 is 15 residues. The J segment lost 4 bases and the V segment lost 3 bases, leaving 6 bases of the junction unmatched. The germline V gene encodes CDR1 MDHEN and CDR2 SYDVKM. CDR3 protein: CASSFGTGKITEAFF. DNA of the CDR3: TGTGCCAGCAGTTTTGGGACAGGGAAGATCACTGAAGCTTTCTTT.

The V call is TRBV28, the J call TRBJ1-2, with 9 positions matching TRBD1. V lost 4 bases and J lost 0; bases outside the gene matches: 3. Germline lookup yields CDR1 MDHEN and CDR2 SYDVKM. The CDR3 is 15 amino acids. In DNA form, the CDR3 reads TGTGCCAGCAGTTGGACAGGGGCTCCTAACTATGGCTACACCTTC. Translation: CASSWTGAPNYGYTF.

The chain uses TRBV30 and TRBJ1-1; maybe TRBD1 (5 bases). This CDR3 spans 13 amino acids. Germline assignment: CDR1 GTSNPN and CDR2 SVGIG (reference sequence). V gave up 2 bases and J gave up 5 bases, with 12 bases separating them. As DNA, the CDR3 is TGTGCCTGGAGTAAGGACATTGGGACTGAAGCTTTCTTT. It translates to CAWSKDIGTEAFF. Using reference TRBV30 and TRBJ1-1 for the parts outside the CDR3, the full variable domain is SQTIHQWPATLVQPVGSPLSLECTVEGTSNPNLYWYRQAAGRGLQLLFYSVGIGQISSEVPQNLSASRPQDRQFILSSKKLLLSDSGFYLCAWSKDIGTEAFFGQGTRLTVV.

The chain couples TRBV27 to TRBJ1-5; D is undetermined. Trimming took 5 bases from V and 2 from J, leaving 10 bases between them. The CDR3 contains 14 residues. Germline loops: CDR1 MNHEY, CDR2 SMNVEV (reference sequence). CDR3 coding DNA: TGTGCCAGCAGTCCGTGGAGGGGCAATCAGCCCCAGCATTTT. It encodes CASSPWRGNQPQHF.

The rearrangement uses TRBV11-2 and TRBJ2-7; 9 nucleotides match TRBD1. CDR3 length: 19 amino acids. Looked up from germline, CDR1 is SGHAT and CDR2 is FQNNGV. V dropped 5 bases and J dropped 2; count of bases not matched to a gene: 19. The CDR3 is CASSGATPLGTGKAYEQYF. DNA of the CDR3: TGTGCCAGCAGCGGTGCGACGCCGTTAGGGACAGGGAAAGCCTACGAGCAGTACTTC.

The chain is built from TRBV5-4 and TRBJ1-3, with TRBD1 matching 9 bases. CDR1 and CDR2 (germline): SGHNT, YYREEE (reference sequence). CDR3 length: 14 residues. The V gene end was trimmed by 5 bases and the J gene end by 7 bases; junction bases not matched to a gene: 7. The CDR3 coding sequence is TGTGCCAGCAGACAGGACAGGGGATCGAACACCATATATTTT. This sequence encodes CASRQDRGSNTIYF. Using reference TRBV5-4 and TRBJ1-3 for the parts outside the CDR3, the full variable domain is ETGVTQSPTHLIKTRGQQVTLRCSSQSGHNTVSWYQQALGQGPQFIFQYYREEENGRGNFPPRFSGLQFPNYSSELNVNALELDDSALYLCASRQDRGSNTIYFGEGSWLTVV.